This is a list of T cell receptor beta chains from one sample in a study of breast tumors, draining lymph nodes, adjacent tissues. TCRdb used MiXCR to reprocess the multiplex PCR reads, holding one entry per CDR3 protein. The sample shows about 270,000 distinct CDR3 sequences, over 25% of them seen only once. The sequenced sample consisted of axillary lymph node tissue. These receptor sequences come from a female donor with breast cancer. Some clones in this sample may be carry-over from other donors' samples. Each CDR3 is given with its conserved first and last residue. Fields, in order: J gene, D gene, clone size, V gene, CDR3 DNA, CDR3 protein. A D gene is named only where the DNA matches it firmly. Only part of the rows carry a size: once, few, many, or a class if the clone is expanded.

TRBJ2-5 . many TRBV18 TGTGCCAGCTCCCGGGAGTCAGGGATGAAGACCCAGTACTTC CASSRESGMKTQYF
TRBJ2-2 . few TRBV30 TGTGCCTACGTCGACAGGGCGGGGACCGGGGAGCTGTTTTTT CAYVDRAGTGELFF
TRBJ2-3 . many TRBV3-1 TGTGCCAGCAGCCAAGATCGGAAGGATACGCAGTATTTT CASSQDRKDTQYF
TRBJ2-7 TRBD1 many TRBV5-6 TGTGCCAGCAGCTCAGGGGGCAGGAGCTCCTACGAGCAGTACTTC CASSSGGRSSYEQYF
TRBJ1-6 . few TRBV27 TGTGCCAGCCGACCCTACCTGAGCCGGGATACGAGTAGACCCCTCCACTTT CASRPYLSRDTSRPLHF
TRBJ2-6 . many TRBV12-3/TRBV12-4 TGTGCCAGCAGTCCAGGGGTAACTGGGGCCAACGTCCTGACTTTC CASSPGVTGANVLTF
TRBJ1-2 . many TRBV20-1 TGCAGTGCTAGGACAAGGATGAGCAATGGCTACACCTTC CSARTRMSNGYTF
TRBJ2-1 TRBD2 many TRBV7-2 TGTGCCAGCAGCTCGACGGGGGGGCTATGGGAGCAGTTCTTC CASSSTGGLWEQFF
TRBJ1-5 . . TRBV7-2 TGTGCCAGCATCCGGACTAGCGGAGGGGAGCCCCAGCATTTT CASIRTSGGEPQHF
TRBJ2-6 . . TRBV9 TGTGCCAGCAGCCCTTCGTCCTTAGGGGCCAACGTCCTGACTTTC CASSPSSLGANVLTF
TRBJ2-2 . many TRBV9 TGTGCCAGCAGCGTAGGGCAACGGAACACCGGGGAGCTGTTTTTT CASSVGQRNTGELFF
TRBJ2-7 . many TRBV4-3 TGCGCCAGCAGCCAAGATTTCGGGTCGGTCCCATACGAGCAGTACTTC CASSQDFGSVPYEQYF
TRBJ2-7 TRBD2 many TRBV20-1 TGCAGTGCTAGTCTCCAGCGGGGATCCTACGAGCAGTACTTC CSASLQRGSYEQYF
TRBJ2-7 . many TRBV19 TGTGCCAGTAGTATAGTCGGGACACCCTACGAGCAGTACTTC CASSIVGTPYEQYF
TRBJ2-3 TRBD2 many TRBV10-3 TGTGCCATCAGCGCTCCACTAGCGGGAGACACAGATACGCAGTATTTT CAISAPLAGDTDTQYF
TRBJ2-1 . . TRBV29-1 TGCAGCGTTTTTTCCTACAATGAGCAGTTCTTC CSVFSYNEQFF
TRBJ2-3 TRBD2 . TRBV20-1 TGCAGTGCCACAGAGAGCGGGAGGGCCCAAGATACGCAGTGTTTT CSATESGRAQDTQCF
TRBJ1-5 . many TRBV6-6 TGTGCCAGCAGTTACTCCAGGGGCGCGAGCAATCAGCCCCAGCATTTT CASSYSRGASNQPQHF